These 17 T cell receptor beta chains originate from one sample sequenced in a study of response to subunit inactivated influenza vaccine. TCRdb independently ran MiXCR on the RT-PCR reads; one entry per CDR3 protein. The sample includes about 530,000 distinct CDR3 sequences, roughly 13% seen only once; the top ten take about an eighth. The input for sequencing was PBMCs from blood, taken roughly 46 days after vaccination. The source of these receptors is a man in his fifties or sixties who received an inactivated influenza vaccine.

This clonotype occurred a few times. The chain's CDR3 is CASSLAGRGILSYEQYF. The CDR3 nucleotides are TGTGCCAGCAGTTTAGCGGGCAGGGGGATACTTAGCTACGAGCAGTACTTC. The chain uses TRBV12-3 or TRBV12-4 and TRBJ2-7; TRBD1 matches 7 bases. CDR3 length: 17 residues. With V trimmed by 0 bases and J by 3 bases, 11 bases remained unmatched.

J is TRBJ2-7 and V is TRBV4-3, with 7 bases that match TRBD2. The CDR3 runs to 17 residues. Looked up from germline, CDR1 is LGHNA and CDR2 is YSLEER. V lost 2 bases and J lost 4; bases outside the gene matches: 14. CDR3 residues: CASSQSRFGAGAYEQYF. The DNA for the CDR3 is TGCGCCAGCAGCCAAAGTCGTTTTGGGGCGGGAGCATACGAGCAGTACTTC.

V usage is TRBV5-1 and J usage is TRBJ2-7, with a possible D match to TRBD1 (6 bases). The CDR3 covers 17 residues. Germline CDR1 SGHRS, CDR2 YFSETQ. V lost 0 bases and J 0 bases, leaving 16 bases between the germline ends. CDR3 in DNA: TGCGCCAGCAGCTTGGCAGCTGGGACATTGAGCTCCTACGAGCAGTACTTC. It specifies CASSLAAGTLSSYEQYF.

This clonotype was seen ten or more times. This chain uses TRBV12-3 or TRBV12-4 with TRBJ1-2, with unresolved D. Trimming shortened V by 1 base and J by 8 bases, and 8 bases separated the two germline ends. The CDR3 totals 12 residues. DNA of the CDR3: TGTGCCAGCAGTTTAGGCCCACTAGGCTACACCTTC. It is translated as CASSLGPLGYTF.

The chain links TRBV12-3 or TRBV12-4 to TRBJ1-5; D is perhaps TRBD1 (5 bases). The CDR3 spans 15 residues. V lost 6 bases, J lost 7 bases, and 19 bases lay in between. The CDR3 bases are TGTGCCAGCAGGCTCTCCGGGGCGAAGGTCCAGCCCCAGCATTTT. It yields the protein CASRLSGAKVQPQHF.

This clonotype appeared a few times. The J gene is TRBJ2-7, the V gene TRBV5-1; either TRBD1 or TRBD2 may fit D (5 bases each). The germline V and J ends were trimmed by 4 bases and 6 bases, with 8 bases remaining between them. The germline CDR1 and CDR2 sequences are SGHRS and YFSETQ. CDR3 length: 11 amino acids. CDR3 residues: CASSGGVEQYF. CDR3 DNA sequence: TGCGCCAGCAGCGGGGGAGTCGAGCAGTACTTC.

This clonotype was recorded a few times. The chain links TRBV20-1 to TRBJ2-3; D tentatively fits TRBD1 or TRBD2 (6 bases each). V was trimmed by 2 bases and J by 0 bases, leaving 9 bases between them. Per germline, CDR1 DFQATT and CDR2 SNEGSKA (reference sequence). This CDR3 is built from 14 residues. For the CDR3, the DNA is TGCAGTGCTAGACGAGGGGGGAGCACAGATACGCAGTATTTT. Its translation: CSARRGGSTDTQYF.

This chain links TRBV7-2 with TRBJ2-1; D is unresolved. The CDR3 is 15 residues long. V lost 4 bases to trimming and J lost 6 bases, with 16 bases between them. Germline loops: CDR1 SGHTA, CDR2 FQGNSA. The DNA of the CDR3 is TGTGCCAGCAGCTCAGACGCCGCCATTCGCAATGAGCAGTTCTTC. Translation: CASSSDAAIRNEQFF. The full variable domain, its missing parts supplied by reference TRBV7-2 and TRBJ2-1, is GAGVSQSPSNKVTEKGKDVELRCDPISGHTALYWYRQSLGQGLEFLIYFQGNSAPDKSGLPSDRFSAERTGGSVSTLTIQRTQQEDSAVYLCASSSDAAIRNEQFFGPGTRLTVL.

This clonotype was detected ten times or more. The DNA for the CDR3 is TGTGCCAGCAGGGCCCAGGGACCTCTCAATGAGCAGTTCTTC. It is translated as CASRAQGPLNEQFF. V is TRBV2 and J is TRBJ2-1; D possibly uses TRBD1 or TRBD2 (5 bases each). Between the trimmed V and J ends, which lost 6 bases and 6 bases, there was a span of 15 bases. The V gene's germline CDR1 is SNHLY and CDR2 FYNNEI. This CDR3 region has 14 residues.

The chain recombines TRBV5-1 with TRBJ2-2; D not resolved. V lost 4 bases and J 0 bases, leaving 13 bases between the germline ends. The CDR3 is 16 amino acids. Germline loops: CDR1 SGHRS, CDR2 YFSETQ. The CDR3 loop is CASSPGVNSNTGELFF. The CDR3 nucleotides read TGCGCCAGCAGCCCAGGAGTGAATTCGAACACCGGGGAGCTGTTTTTT.

With respect to this clonotype: Germline is not matched at one junction end, which may reflect a read error. This rearrangement joins TRBV4-1 to TRBJ1-6; 10 bases match TRBD1. The germline V gene encodes CDR1 MGHRA and CDR2 YSYEKL. CDR3 length equals 16 residues. The DNA for the CDR3 is TGCGCCAGCAGCAAAGACCCGGGACAGGGGCATTCACCCCTCCACTTT. As protein: CASSKDPGQGHSPLHF.

This clonotype occurred a few times. This rearrangement joins TRBV6-4 to TRBJ2-5, with 7 bases lining up with TRBD1. The germline V gene has CDR1 MRHNA and CDR2 SNTAGT. V was clipped by 0 bases and J by 5 bases; unmatched bases: 3. The length of the CDR3 is 14 residues. As DNA, the CDR3 is TGTGCCAGCAGTGACTCCGCCAGGGGGGAGACCCAGTACTTC. Its translation is CASSDSARGETQYF.

The chain links TRBV5-1 to TRBJ1-4; 8 nucleotides agree with TRBD1. CDR1 and CDR2 (germline): SGHRS, YFSETQ. The CDR3 covers 13 residues. The V and J ends lost 2 bases and 6 bases, in that order; junction bases with no gene match: 0. The CDR3 sequence: CASSLQGDEKLFF. In DNA, the CDR3 is TGCGCCAGCAGCTTACAGGGGGATGAAAAACTGTTTTTT.

The V call is TRBV3-1, the J call TRBJ2-1, with a weak D call TRBD2 (6 bases). CDR1 is LGHDT and CDR2 is YNNKEL in the germline V gene (reference sequence). The V and J ends lost 7 bases and 3 bases respectively, with 19 bases between them. There are 16 residues in the CDR3. The DNA for the CDR3 is TGTGCCAGCATCTACAAATTAGCGGAACGCTACAATGAGCAGTTCTTC. Residues: CASIYKLAERYNEQFF.

The rearrangement joins TRBV25-1 to TRBJ2-1; possibly TRBD2 for D (5 bases). CDR1 and CDR2 (germline): MGHDK, SYGVNS. CDR3 length: 16 residues. Trimming left V 6 bases short and J 2 bases short, with 17 bases between. The CDR3 bases are TGTGCCAGCAGCCTTCGGGGTCACTCAACCTACAATGAGCAGTTCTTC. As protein: CASSLRGHSTYNEQFF. The variable domain in full, completed from reference TRBV25-1 and TRBJ2-1, reads EADIYQTPRYLVIGTGKKITLECSQTMGHDKMYWYQQDPGMELHLIHYSYGVNSTEKGDLSSESTVSRIRTEHFPLTLESARPSHTSQYLCASSLRGHSTYNEQFFGPGTRLTVL.

Many counts were recorded for this clonotype. J is TRBJ1-1 and V is TRBV29-1; D may be TRBD1 (6 bases). In germline, CDR1 is SQVTM, CDR2 ANQGSEA. V was clipped by 0 bases and J by 4 bases, with 12 bases between them. This CDR3 comprises 14 residues. CDR3 in amino acids: CSVEDPGAFTEAFF. CDR3 bases: TGCAGCGTTGAAGATCCGGGGGCGTTCACTGAAGCTTTCTTT.

The J gene is TRBJ2-2, the V gene TRBV4-2, with D possibly TRBD2 on 5 matching bases. Germline V gene sequence: CDR1 LGHNA, CDR2 YNFKEQ. This CDR3 region has 17 residues. The V end lost 0 bases, the J end lost 5 bases, and 16 bases lay between the germline ends. The CDR3 loop reads CASSQDLGSVRTGELFF. The CDR3 nucleotides are TGTGCCAGCAGCCAAGATCTAGGGAGCGTCAGGACCGGGGAGCTGTTTTTT.